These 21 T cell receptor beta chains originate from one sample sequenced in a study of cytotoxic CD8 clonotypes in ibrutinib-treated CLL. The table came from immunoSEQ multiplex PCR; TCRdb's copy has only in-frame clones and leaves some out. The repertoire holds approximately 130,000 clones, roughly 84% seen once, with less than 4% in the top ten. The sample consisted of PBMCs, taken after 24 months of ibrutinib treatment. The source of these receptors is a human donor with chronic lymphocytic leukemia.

CDR3 loop: CATRDGDSYEQYF. The DNA of the CDR3 is TGTGCCACCAGGGACGGAGACTCCTACGAGCAGTACTTC. The chain recombines TRBV10-3 with TRBJ2-7; D is tentatively TRBD1 or TRBD2 (5 bases each). V gave up 10 bases and J gave up 0 bases, with 13 bases separating them. Germline CDR1 reads ENHRY; CDR2 reads SYGVKD. The CDR3 consists of 13 residues.

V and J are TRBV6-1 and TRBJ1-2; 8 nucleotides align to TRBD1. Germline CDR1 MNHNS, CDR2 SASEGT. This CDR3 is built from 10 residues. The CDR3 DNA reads TGTGGGACAGGGAACTATGGCTACACCTTC. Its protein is CGTGNYGYTF.

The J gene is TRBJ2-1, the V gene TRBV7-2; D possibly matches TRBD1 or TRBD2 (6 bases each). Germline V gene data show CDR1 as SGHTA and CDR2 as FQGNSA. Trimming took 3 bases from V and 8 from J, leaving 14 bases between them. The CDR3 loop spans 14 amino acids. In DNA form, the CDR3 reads TGTGCCAGCAGCTTGTTCGGGGGCAATTATGAGCAGTTCTTC. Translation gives CASSLFGGNYEQFF.

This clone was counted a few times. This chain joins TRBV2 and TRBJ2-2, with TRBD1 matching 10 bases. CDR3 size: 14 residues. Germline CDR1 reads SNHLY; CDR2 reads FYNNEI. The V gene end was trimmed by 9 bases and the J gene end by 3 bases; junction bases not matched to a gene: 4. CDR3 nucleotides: TGTGCCAGTCGGACAGGGGGGGACACCGGGGAGCTGTTTTTT. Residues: CASRTGGDTGELFF.

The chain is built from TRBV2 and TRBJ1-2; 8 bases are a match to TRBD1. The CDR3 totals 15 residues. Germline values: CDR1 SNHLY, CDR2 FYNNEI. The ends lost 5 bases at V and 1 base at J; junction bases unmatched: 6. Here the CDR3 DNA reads TGTGCCAGCAGTTTGACAGGGGACTATAACTATGGCTACACCTTC. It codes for CASSLTGDYNYGYTF.

CDR3 sequence reads: CAWSRLAGDTDTQYF. The CDR3 coding sequence is TGTGCCTGGAGTAGGCTAGCGGGGGACACAGATACGCAGTATTTT. This rearrangement joins TRBV30 to TRBJ2-3, with 10 bases identical to TRBD2. Germline CDR1 and CDR2: GTSNPN and SVGIG (reference sequence). CDR3 length equals 15 residues. With 2 bases clipped from V and 2 bases from J, the junction kept 4 bases outside the gene matches.

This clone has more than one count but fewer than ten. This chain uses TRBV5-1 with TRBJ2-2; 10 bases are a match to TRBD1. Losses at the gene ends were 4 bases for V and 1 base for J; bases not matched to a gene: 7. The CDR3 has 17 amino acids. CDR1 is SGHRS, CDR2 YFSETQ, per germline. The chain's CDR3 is CASSQKRTGGNTGELFF. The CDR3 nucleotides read TGCGCCAGCAGCCAAAAAAGGACAGGGGGGAACACCGGGGAGCTGTTTTTT. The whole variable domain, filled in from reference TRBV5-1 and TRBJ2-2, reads KAGVTQTPRYLIKTRGQQVTLSCSPISGHRSVSWYQQTPGQGLQFLFEYFSETQRNKGNFPGRFSGRQFSNSRSEMNVSTLELGDSALYLCASSQKRTGGNTGELFFGEGSRLTVL.

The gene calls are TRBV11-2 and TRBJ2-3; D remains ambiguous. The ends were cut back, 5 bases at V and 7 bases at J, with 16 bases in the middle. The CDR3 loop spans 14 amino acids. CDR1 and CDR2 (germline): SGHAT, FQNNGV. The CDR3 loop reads CASSLRAAVYTQYF. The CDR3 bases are TGTGCCAGCAGCCTCCGGGCCGCTGTGTATACGCAGTATTTT.

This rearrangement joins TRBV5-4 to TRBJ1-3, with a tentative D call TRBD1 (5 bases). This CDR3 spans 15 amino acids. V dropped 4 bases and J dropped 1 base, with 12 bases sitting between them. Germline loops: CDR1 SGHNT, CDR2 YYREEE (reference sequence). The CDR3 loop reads CASSRGTGSGNTIYF. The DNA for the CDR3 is TGTGCCAGCAGCCGAGGGACGGGTTCTGGAAACACCATATATTTT.

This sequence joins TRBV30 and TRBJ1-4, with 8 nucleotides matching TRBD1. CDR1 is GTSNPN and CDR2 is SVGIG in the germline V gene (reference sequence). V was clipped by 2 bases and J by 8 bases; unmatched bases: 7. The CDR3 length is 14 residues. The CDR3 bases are TGTGCCTGGAGTCAGGACAGGGTTTTAGAAAAACTGTTTTTT. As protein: CAWSQDRVLEKLFF.

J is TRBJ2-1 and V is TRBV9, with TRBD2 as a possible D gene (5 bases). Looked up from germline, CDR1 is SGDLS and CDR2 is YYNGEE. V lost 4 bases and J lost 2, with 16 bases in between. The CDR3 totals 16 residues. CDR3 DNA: TGTGCCAGCAGCCCCCAAGGTGGGAGCGCCTACAATGAGCAGTTCTTC. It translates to CASSPQGGSAYNEQFF. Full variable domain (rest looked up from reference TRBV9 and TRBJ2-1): DSGVTQTPKHLITATGQRVTLRCSPRSGDLSVYWYQQSLDQGLQFLIQYYNGEERAKGNILERFSAQQFPDLHSELNLSSLELGDSALYFCASSPQGGSAYNEQFFGPGTRLTVL.

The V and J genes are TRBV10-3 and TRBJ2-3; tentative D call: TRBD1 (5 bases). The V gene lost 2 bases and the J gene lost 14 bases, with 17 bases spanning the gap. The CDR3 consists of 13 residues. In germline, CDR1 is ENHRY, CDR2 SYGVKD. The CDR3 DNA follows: TGTGCCATCAGTGAGCGAAGGGGCCAAAGATTGTATTTT. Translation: CAISERRGQRLYF.

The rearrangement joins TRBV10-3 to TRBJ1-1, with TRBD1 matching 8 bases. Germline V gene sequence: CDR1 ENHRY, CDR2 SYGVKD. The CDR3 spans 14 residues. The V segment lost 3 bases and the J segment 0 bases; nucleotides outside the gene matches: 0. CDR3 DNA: TGTGCCATCAGTGACAGGGGGCTGAACACTGAAGCTTTCTTT. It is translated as CAISDRGLNTEAFF.

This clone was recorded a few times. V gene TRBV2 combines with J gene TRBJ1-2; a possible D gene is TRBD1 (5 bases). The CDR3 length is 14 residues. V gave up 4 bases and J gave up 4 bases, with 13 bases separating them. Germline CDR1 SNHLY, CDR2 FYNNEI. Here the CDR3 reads CASSVGRGGYGYTF. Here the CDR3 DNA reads TGTGCCAGCAGTGTGGGGAGGGGAGGCTATGGCTACACCTTC. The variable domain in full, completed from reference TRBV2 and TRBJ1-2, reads EPEVTQTPSHQVTQMGQEVILRCVPISNHLYFYWYRQILGQKVEFLVSFYNNEISEKSEIFDDQFSVERPDGSNFTLKIRSTKLEDSAMYFCASSVGRGGYGYTFGSGTRLTVV.

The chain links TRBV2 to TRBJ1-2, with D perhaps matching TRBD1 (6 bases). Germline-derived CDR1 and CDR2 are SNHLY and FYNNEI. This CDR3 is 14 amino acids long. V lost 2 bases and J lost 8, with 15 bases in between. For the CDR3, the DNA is TGTGCCAGCAGTGAAAGGGGGGTCTCTAGGGGCTACACCTTC. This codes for CASSERGVSRGYTF.

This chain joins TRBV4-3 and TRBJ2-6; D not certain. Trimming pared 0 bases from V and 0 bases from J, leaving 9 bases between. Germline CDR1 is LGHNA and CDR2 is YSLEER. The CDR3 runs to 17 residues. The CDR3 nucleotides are TGCGCCAGCAGCCAAGATCCAGGTCCCTCTGGGGCCAACGTCCTGACTTTC. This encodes CASSQDPGPSGANVLTF.

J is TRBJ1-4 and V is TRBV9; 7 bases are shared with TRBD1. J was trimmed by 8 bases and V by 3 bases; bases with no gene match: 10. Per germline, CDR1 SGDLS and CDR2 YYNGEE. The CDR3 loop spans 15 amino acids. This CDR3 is CASSGGTAGSEKLFF. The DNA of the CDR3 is TGTGCCAGCAGCGGTGGGACAGCCGGCTCGGAAAAACTGTTTTTT.

The CDR3 DNA sequence: TGTGCCAGCAGCTTGCTGTGGGGCGGGTATGGCTACACCTTC. This encodes CASSLLWGGYGYTF. J is TRBJ1-2 and V is TRBV5-4, with a possible D match to TRBD1 (5 bases). This CDR3 has 14 residues. Trimming cost V 1 base and J 5 bases, with 12 bases left between them. CDR1 and CDR2 (germline): SGHNT, YYREEE (reference sequence). Full variable domain (missing parts from reference TRBV5-4 and TRBJ1-2): ETGVTQSPTHLIKTRGQQVTLRCSSQSGHNTVSWYQQALGQGPQFIFQYYREEENGRGNFPPRFSGLQFPNYSSELNVNALELDDSALYLCASSLLWGGYGYTFGSGTRLTVV.

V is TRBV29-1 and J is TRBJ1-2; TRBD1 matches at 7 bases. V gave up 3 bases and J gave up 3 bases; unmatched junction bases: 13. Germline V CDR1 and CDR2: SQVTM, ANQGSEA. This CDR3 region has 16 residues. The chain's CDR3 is CSVDRSHRGIDYGYTF. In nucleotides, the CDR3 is TGCAGCGTTGATAGGAGCCACAGGGGCATTGACTATGGCTACACCTTC.

The chain's CDR3 is CASSLEGGDQETQYF. CDR3 nucleotides: TGCGCCAGCAGCTTGGAGGGGGGGGACCAAGAGACCCAGTACTTC. The chain carries TRBV5-1 and TRBJ2-5, with a weak D call TRBD2 (7 bases). Germline V CDR1 and CDR2: SGHRS, YFSETQ. This CDR3 is built from 15 residues. V was cut by 0 bases and J by 0 bases, with 9 bases left in between.

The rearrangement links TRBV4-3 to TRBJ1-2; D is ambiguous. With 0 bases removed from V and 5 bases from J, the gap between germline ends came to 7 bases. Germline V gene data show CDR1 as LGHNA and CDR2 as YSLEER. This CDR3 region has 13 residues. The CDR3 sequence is CASSQEGIYGYTF. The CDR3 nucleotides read TGCGCCAGCAGCCAAGAGGGGATATATGGCTACACCTTC.